The 13 T cell receptor beta chains given below trace back to one sample, sequenced in a study of T cells after yellow fever vaccination. TCRdb passed the 5' RACE reads through MiXCR, listing each CDR3 protein once. The sample consists of about 260,000 distinct CDR3 sequences, approximately 5.2% of them appearing once. This sample comprised CD4+ T cells sorted from PBMCs, obtained on the day of the yellow fever booster vaccination. These receptors were collected from a man between 18 and 35 years old who received the YFV17D yellow fever vaccine.

The sample holds a few counts of this clonotype. This chain uses TRBV27 with TRBJ2-3, with unresolved D. CDR3 length: 15 amino acids. V was cut by 5 bases and J by 0 bases, with 12 bases left in between. Germline assignment: CDR1 MNHEY and CDR2 SMNVEV (reference sequence). CDR3 protein: CASSRVFGSTDTQYF. The CDR3, as DNA: TGTGCCAGCAGTAGGGTCTTCGGAAGCACAGATACGCAGTATTTT.

The table lists this clonotype with many counts. The V call is TRBV28, the J call TRBJ1-2; the D is unclear. Germline-derived CDR1 and CDR2 are MDHEN and SYDVKM. With 9 bases removed from V and 4 bases from J, the gap between germline ends came to 18 bases. The CDR3 extends over 14 amino acids. The CDR3 DNA sequence: TGTGCCAGTGAGCCCCAGGCCATTCCCTATGGCTACACCTTC. Amino acid sequence: CASEPQAIPYGYTF.

This clonotype was found a few times. The rearrangement joins TRBV4-3 to TRBJ1-1, with a tentative D call TRBD1 (6 bases). CDR3 size: 16 residues. The V and J ends lost 3 bases and 0 bases respectively, with 14 bases between them. Germline values: CDR1 LGHNA, CDR2 YSLEER. The CDR3 protein is CASSQGGGDMNTEAFF. Here the CDR3 DNA reads TGCGCCAGCAGCCAGGGAGGAGGGGACATGAACACTGAAGCTTTCTTT.

In this sample, this clonotype turned up a few times. The chain is built from TRBV20-1 and TRBJ2-3; 8 bases align to TRBD2. J was trimmed by 2 bases and V by 6 bases; bases with no gene match: 7. From germline, CDR1 is DFQATT and CDR2 SNEGSKA (reference sequence). CDR3 size: 14 residues. The CDR3 region is CSAFSGGNTDTQYF. CDR3 nucleotides: TGCAGTGCCTTCAGCGGGGGAAACACAGATACGCAGTATTTT.

The CDR3 here is CASSQEAGGYTDTQYF. In DNA, the CDR3 is TGCGCCAGCAGCCAAGAGGCGGGGGGGTACACAGATACGCAGTATTTT. This chain uses TRBV4-3 with TRBJ2-3; 9 bases map to TRBD2. Trimming removed 0 bases from V and 2 bases from J; junction bases left unmatched: 3. CDR1 and CDR2 (germline): LGHNA, YSLEER. The CDR3 is made up of 16 amino acids.

In its sample, this clonotype was seen a few times. V gene TRBV4-3 combines with J gene TRBJ1-2; TRBD1 aligns across 9 bases. The CDR3 loop spans 15 amino acids. The germline gives CDR1 LGHNA, CDR2 YSLEER. The ends lost 4 bases at V and 7 bases at J; junction bases unmatched: 10. CDR3: CASSPQFGTGSGYTF. Here the CDR3 DNA reads TGCGCCAGCAGCCCACAATTCGGGACAGGGAGTGGCTACACCTTC.

This clonotype was observed a handful of times. The chain joins TRBV28 to TRBJ2-5; the D is unclear. V was pared by 4 bases and J by 5 bases, with 8 bases between. The CDR3 has 12 residues. The germline CDR1 and CDR2 sequences are MDHEN and SYDVKM. CDR3 region: CASSWRRETQYF. Here the CDR3 DNA reads TGTGCCAGCAGTTGGAGACGGGAGACCCAGTACTTC.

V gene TRBV6-2 or TRBV6-3 combines with J gene TRBJ1-2; tentative D call: TRBD1 (6 bases). V gave up 6 bases and J gave up 5 bases, with 13 bases separating them. Germline-derived CDR1 and CDR2 are MNHEY and SVGEGT. There are 13 residues in the CDR3. For the CDR3, the DNA is TGTGCCAGCAGCCCGGGGGCGCGTTATGGCTACACCTTC. Its protein is CASSPGARYGYTF.

This clonotype occurred many times. The chain links TRBV4-2 to TRBJ2-2, with D perhaps TRBD1 or TRBD2 (5 bases each). V lost 4 bases and J lost 7, with 16 bases in between. From germline, CDR1 is LGHNA and CDR2 YNFKEQ. The CDR3 is 15 amino acids. CDR3 sequence reads: CASSRPGATGGELFF. The CDR3 DNA reads as TGTGCCAGCAGCCGGCCCGGGGCCACGGGCGGGGAGCTGTTTTTT.

This clonotype was detected many times. The chain recombines TRBV12-3 or TRBV12-4 with TRBJ2-1; TRBD2 aligns across 8 bases. This CDR3 has 15 residues. Trimming cost V 7 bases and J 0 bases; bases outside gene matches: 5. Written as DNA, the CDR3 is TGTGCCAGCACCTTTAGCGGGGCCTCCTACAATGAGCAGTTCTTC. Protein sequence: CASTFSGASYNEQFF.

This clonotype was counted only a few times. The V call is TRBV5-1, the J call TRBJ2-2, with no clear D. V was clipped by 0 bases and J by 10 bases, with 13 bases between them. The CDR3 covers 14 residues. The germline V gene has CDR1 SGHRS and CDR2 YFSETQ. The CDR3 is CASSLAAPTQELFF. As DNA, the CDR3 is TGCGCCAGCAGCTTGGCGGCCCCCACCCAGGAGCTGTTTTTT.

This chain connects TRBV20-1 to TRBJ2-1; weak D call: TRBD1 (6 bases). The CDR3 has 11 residues. The V and J ends lost 3 bases and 14 bases respectively, with 14 bases between them. The germline V gene encodes CDR1 DFQATT and CDR2 SNEGSKA (reference sequence). CDR3 DNA: TGCAGTGCTAGGATGGGGACAAAAAAGTTCTTC. Protein: CSARMGTKKFF.

This clonotype came up a few times. The chain joins TRBV7-8 to TRBJ1-5, with D possibly TRBD1 on 5 matching bases. Germline-derived CDR1 and CDR2 are SGHVS and FQNEAQ. Trimming removed 5 bases from V and 0 bases from J, with 17 bases in between. The CDR3 runs 17 residues. DNA of the CDR3: TGTGCCAGCAGCCCCCGCCGGGGCTGGAATAGCAATCAGCCCCAGCATTTT. Residues: CASSPRRGWNSNQPQHF.